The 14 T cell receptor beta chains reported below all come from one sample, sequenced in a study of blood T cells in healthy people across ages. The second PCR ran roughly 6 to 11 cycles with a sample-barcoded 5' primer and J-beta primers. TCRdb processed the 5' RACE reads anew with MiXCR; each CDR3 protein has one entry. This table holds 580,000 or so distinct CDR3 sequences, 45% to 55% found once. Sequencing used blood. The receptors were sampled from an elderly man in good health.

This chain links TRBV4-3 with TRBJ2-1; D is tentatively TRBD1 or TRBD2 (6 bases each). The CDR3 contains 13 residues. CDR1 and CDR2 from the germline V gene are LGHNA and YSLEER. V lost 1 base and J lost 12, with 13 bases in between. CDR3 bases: TGCGCCAGCAGCCAAGTAACGGAGGGGGTGCAGTTCTTC. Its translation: CASSQVTEGVQFF.

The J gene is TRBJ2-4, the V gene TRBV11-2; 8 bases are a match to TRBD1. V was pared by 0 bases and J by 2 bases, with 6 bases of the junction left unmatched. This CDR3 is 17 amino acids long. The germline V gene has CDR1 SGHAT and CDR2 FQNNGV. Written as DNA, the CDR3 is TGTGCCAGCAGCTTAGAAGGGACAGGCAATACCAAAAACATTCAGTACTTC. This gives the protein CASSLEGTGNTKNIQYF.

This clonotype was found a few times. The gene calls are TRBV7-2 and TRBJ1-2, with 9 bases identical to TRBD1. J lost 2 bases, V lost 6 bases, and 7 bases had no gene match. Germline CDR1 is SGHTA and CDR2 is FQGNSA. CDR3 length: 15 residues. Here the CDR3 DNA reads TGTGCCAGCAGGACCGGACAGGGGCGGAACTATGGCTACACCTTC. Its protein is CASRTGQGRNYGYTF.

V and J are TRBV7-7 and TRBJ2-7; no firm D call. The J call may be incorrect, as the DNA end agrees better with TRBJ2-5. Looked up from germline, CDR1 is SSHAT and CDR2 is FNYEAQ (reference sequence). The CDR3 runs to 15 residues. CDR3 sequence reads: CASSLERGRQETQYF. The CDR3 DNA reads TGTGCCAGCAGCTTAGAAAGAGGTCGGCAAGAGACCCAGTACTTC.

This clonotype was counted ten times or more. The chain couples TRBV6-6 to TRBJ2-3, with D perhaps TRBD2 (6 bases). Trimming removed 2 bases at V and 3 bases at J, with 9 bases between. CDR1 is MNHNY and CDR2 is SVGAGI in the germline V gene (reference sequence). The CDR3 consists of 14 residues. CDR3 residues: CASSYEGTTDTQYF. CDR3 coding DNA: TGTGCCAGCAGTTACGAAGGGACTACAGATACGCAGTATTTT.

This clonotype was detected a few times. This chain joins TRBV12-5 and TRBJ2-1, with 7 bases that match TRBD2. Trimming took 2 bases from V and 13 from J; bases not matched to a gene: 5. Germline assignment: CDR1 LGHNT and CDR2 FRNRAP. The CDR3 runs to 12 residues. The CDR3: CASGLSGVEQFF. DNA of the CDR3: TGTGCTAGTGGTTTGAGCGGGGTAGAACAGTTCTTC.

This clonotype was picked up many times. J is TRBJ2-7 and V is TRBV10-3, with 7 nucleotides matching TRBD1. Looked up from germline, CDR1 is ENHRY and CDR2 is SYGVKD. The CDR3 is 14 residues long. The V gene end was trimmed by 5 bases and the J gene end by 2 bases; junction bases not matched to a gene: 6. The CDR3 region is CAISIRDSTYEQYF. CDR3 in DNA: TGTGCCATCAGTATCCGGGACAGCACCTACGAGCAGTACTTC.

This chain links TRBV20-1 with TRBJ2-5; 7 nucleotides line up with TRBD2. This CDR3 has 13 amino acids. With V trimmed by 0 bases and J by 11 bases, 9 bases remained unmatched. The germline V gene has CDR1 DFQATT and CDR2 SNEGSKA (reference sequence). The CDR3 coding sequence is TGCAGTGCTAGAGATAACCGGGGGGTTGAGCAGTACTTC. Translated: CSARDNRGVEQYF.

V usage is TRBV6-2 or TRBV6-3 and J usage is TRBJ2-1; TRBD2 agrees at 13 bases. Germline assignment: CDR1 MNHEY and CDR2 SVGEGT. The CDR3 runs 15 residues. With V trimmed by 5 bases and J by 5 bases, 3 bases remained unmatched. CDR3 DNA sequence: TGTGCCAGCAGTACTAGCGGGAGGGCCCACAATGAGCAGTTCTTC. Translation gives CASSTSGRAHNEQFF.

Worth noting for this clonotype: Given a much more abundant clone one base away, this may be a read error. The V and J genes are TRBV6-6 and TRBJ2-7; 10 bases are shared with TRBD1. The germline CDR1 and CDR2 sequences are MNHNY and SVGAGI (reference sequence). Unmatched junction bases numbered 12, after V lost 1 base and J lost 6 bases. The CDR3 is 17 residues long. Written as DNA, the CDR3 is TGTGCCAGCAGTTACTTGTCACACCGGGACAGGGGCGTCGAGCAGTACTTC. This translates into CASSYLSHRDRGVEQYF.

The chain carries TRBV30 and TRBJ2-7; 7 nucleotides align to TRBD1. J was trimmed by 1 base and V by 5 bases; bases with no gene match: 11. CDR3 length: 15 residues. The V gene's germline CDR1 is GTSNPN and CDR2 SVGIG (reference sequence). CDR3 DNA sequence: TGTGCCTGGGGAGCCCCAGGGGGACCTTCCTACGAGCAGTACTTC. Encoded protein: CAWGAPGGPSYEQYF. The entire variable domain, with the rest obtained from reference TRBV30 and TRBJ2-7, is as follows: SQTIHQWPATLVQPVGSPLSLECTVEGTSNPNLYWYRQAAGRGLQLLFYSVGIGQISSEVPQNLSASRPQDRQFILSSKKLLLSDSGFYLCAWGAPGGPSYEQYFGPGTRLTVT.

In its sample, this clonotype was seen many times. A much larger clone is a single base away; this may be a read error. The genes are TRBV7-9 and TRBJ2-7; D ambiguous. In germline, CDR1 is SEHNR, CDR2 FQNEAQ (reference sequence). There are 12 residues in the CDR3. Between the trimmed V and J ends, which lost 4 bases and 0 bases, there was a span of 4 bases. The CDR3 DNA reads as TGTGCCAGCAGCTCCATCTCCTACGAGCAGTACTTC. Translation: CASSSISYEQYF.

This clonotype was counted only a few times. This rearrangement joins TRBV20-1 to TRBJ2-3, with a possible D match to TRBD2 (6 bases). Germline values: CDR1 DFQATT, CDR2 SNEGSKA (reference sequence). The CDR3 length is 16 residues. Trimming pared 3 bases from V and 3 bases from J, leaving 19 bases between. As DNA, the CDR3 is TGCAGTGCTAGTTCCGCGGGACCGGAAGGTACAGATACGCAGTATTTT. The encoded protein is CSASSAGPEGTDTQYF.

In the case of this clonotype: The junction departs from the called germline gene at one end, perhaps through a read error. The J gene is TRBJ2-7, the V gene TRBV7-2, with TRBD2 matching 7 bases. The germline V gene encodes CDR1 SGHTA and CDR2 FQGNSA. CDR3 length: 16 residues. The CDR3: CASSLRDYDGSYELYF. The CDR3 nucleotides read TGTGCCAGCAGCTTACGGGACTATGACGGAAGCTACGAGCTGTACTTC.